The present TCR beta chain was sequenced within a study of blood T cell repertoires in COVID-19. Study background: Acute and convalescent COVID-19 specimens originated in the United States, Italy and Spain. PBMCs, B-cell-depleted T cells, or T cells provided the cDNA or gDNA that made up the material.

This CDR3 has 15 residues. The V and J ends lost 5 bases and 3 bases, in that order; junction bases with no gene match: 4. Germline CDR1 is SGHTA and CDR2 is FQGNSA. In the original analysis: By means of reference gene primer amplification, nucleated cell counts were estimated. The repertoire was sequenced with immunoSEQ multiplex PCR; TCRdb's copy has only in-frame clones and lacks some. V and J calls and clone size follow that table, whereas D and trimming were derived from the DNA. The sample gives 100,000 or so clones, 80% to 85% of which show up once; less than 45% is in the top ten. The rearrangement joins TRBV7-2 to TRBJ2-3; 11 nucleotides align to TRBD1. The source of this sequence is a man aged 80 or over with acute or convalescent COVID-19. The sample comprised peripheral blood. The CDR3 DNA sequence: TGTGCCAGCAGCAACCGGGACAGGGGGACAGATACGCAGTATTTT. Protein product: CASSNRDRGTDTQYF.